The rows below give T cell receptor beta chains drawn from one sample of a study of early T cells in non-severe SARS-CoV-2 infection. TCRdb processed the 5' RACE reads anew with MiXCR; each CDR3 protein has one entry. Among 100,000 to 120,000 distinct CDR3 sequences listed, 12% were seen once. Sequencing was done on a sample of whole blood. These receptors came from an adult who was a healthcare worker with PCR-confirmed SARS-CoV-2 infection or an uninfected control (not recorded which). The CDR3 runs from the conserved cysteine through the conserved F or W. Fields, in order: D gene, clone size, V gene, J gene, CDR3 DNA, CDR3 protein. D genes are given only for firm matches. Not all rows give a size; the values are once, few, many and, for expanded clones, a class.

d_gene: TRBD1; abundance: few; v_gene: TRBV18; j_gene: TRBJ2-1; CDR3nt: TGTGCCAGCTCACAACAGGGGGCGGTCTACAATGAGCAGTTCTTC; CDR3aa: CASSQQGAVYNEQFF
d_gene: NA; abundance: few; v_gene: TRBV14; j_gene: TRBJ1-1; CDR3nt: TGTGCCAGCAGCCAATCGGGGGTGGGCCCGAACACTGAAGCTTTCTTT; CDR3aa: CASSQSGVGPNTEAFF
d_gene: NA; abundance: few; v_gene: TRBV12-3/TRBV12-4; j_gene: TRBJ2-5; CDR3nt: TGTGCCAGCAGTTTTCGAGACCCCGCCGGGACCCAGTACTTC; CDR3aa: CASSFRDPAGTQYF
d_gene: NA; abundance: many; v_gene: TRBV2; j_gene: TRBJ2-7; CDR3nt: TGTGCCAGCAGTGCGTACCTGGCGATTAAAAACTACGAGCAGTACTTC; CDR3aa: CASSAYLAIKNYEQYF
d_gene: NA; abundance: NA; v_gene: TRBV6-1; j_gene: TRBJ2-7; CDR3nt: TGTGCCAGCCGTGCCCCGGGTCCTACATCCTACGAGCAGTACTTC; CDR3aa: CASRAPGPTSYEQYF
d_gene: NA; abundance: NA; v_gene: TRBV20-1; j_gene: TRBJ2-7; CDR3nt: TGCAGTGCTAGGACGCAGGACAGTGTCTACTACGAGCAGTACTTC; CDR3aa: CSARTQDSVYYEQYF
d_gene: NA; abundance: few; v_gene: TRBV12-5; j_gene: TRBJ1-4; CDR3nt: TGTGCTAGTGGAGACAGCTACCTTAATGAAAAACTGTTTTTT; CDR3aa: CASGDSYLNEKLFF
d_gene: NA; abundance: few; v_gene: TRBV7-9; j_gene: TRBJ2-7; CDR3nt: TGTGCCAGCAGTCCGGGTGGTAGAGGGCAGTACTTC; CDR3aa: CASSPGGRGQYF
d_gene: NA; abundance: few; v_gene: TRBV28; j_gene: TRBJ2-7; CDR3nt: TGTGCCAGCAGTATCACAGGGCTTGCGTACGAGCAGTACTTC; CDR3aa: CASSITGLAYEQYF
d_gene: NA; abundance: NA; v_gene: TRBV2; j_gene: TRBJ1-1; CDR3nt: TGTGCCAGCAGTTTGGCTCCGAGACAGAACACTGAAGCTTTCTTT; CDR3aa: CASSLAPRQNTEAFF
d_gene: NA; abundance: many; v_gene: TRBV7-9; j_gene: TRBJ1-1; CDR3nt: TGTGCCAGCAGCTTTGGGGGAGCAGAAAAAGCTTTCTTT; CDR3aa: CASSFGGAEKAFF
d_gene: NA; abundance: few; v_gene: TRBV5-1; j_gene: TRBJ2-4; CDR3nt: TGCGCCAGCAGCTTGGTACTGACTCGGGGCAAAAACATTCAGTACTTC; CDR3aa: CASSLVLTRGKNIQYF
d_gene: NA; abundance: few; v_gene: TRBV29-1; j_gene: TRBJ2-5; CDR3nt: TGCAGCGTTGCCAGAGGAGGGGAGACCCAGTACTTC; CDR3aa: CSVARGGETQYF
d_gene: NA; abundance: few; v_gene: TRBV11-1; j_gene: TRBJ2-7; CDR3nt: TGTGCCAGCAGCTCCGCCTACGAGCAGTACTTC; CDR3aa: CASSSAYEQYF
d_gene: TRBD2; abundance: NA; v_gene: TRBV7-3; j_gene: TRBJ2-1; CDR3nt: TGTGCCAGCAGCTATCTACTACAGCCTGGGGAGGGGACCTACAATGAGCAGTTCTTC; CDR3aa: CASSYLLQPGEGTYNEQFF
d_gene: NA; abundance: NA; v_gene: TRBV12-2; j_gene: TRBJ2-2; CDR3nt: TGTGCAAGTCGCCCGCGGACAGGACTGAACACCGGGGAGCTGTTTTTT; CDR3aa: CASRPRTGLNTGELFF
d_gene: TRBD1; abundance: NA; v_gene: TRBV15; j_gene: TRBJ1-1; CDR3nt: TGTGCCACCAGCAGGCGGGACAGCTTAAACACTGAAGCTTTCTTT; CDR3aa: CATSRRDSLNTEAFF
d_gene: TRBD2; abundance: few; v_gene: TRBV3-1; j_gene: TRBJ2-1; CDR3nt: TGTGCCAGCAGCCAGCCGGGACTAGCGGGGGAGCAGTTCTTC; CDR3aa: CASSQPGLAGEQFF
d_gene: NA; abundance: many; v_gene: TRBV11-2; j_gene: TRBJ2-3; CDR3nt: TGTGCCAGCAGCCCAAAGAAAGCACACATTGGGGGGACAGATACGCAGTATTTT; CDR3aa: CASSPKKAHIGGTDTQYF
d_gene: NA; abundance: many; v_gene: TRBV12-3/TRBV12-4; j_gene: TRBJ2-7; CDR3nt: TGTGCCAGCAGTTTAAGAGGGGGGCCAGCGTACGAGCAGTACTTC; CDR3aa: CASSLRGGPAYEQYF
d_gene: NA; abundance: few; v_gene: TRBV29-1; j_gene: TRBJ2-7; CDR3nt: TGCAGCGTTGACGGCGGTAGCTCCTACGAGCAGTACTTC; CDR3aa: CSVDGGSSYEQYF
d_gene: NA; abundance: many; v_gene: TRBV25-1; j_gene: TRBJ2-2; CDR3nt: TGTGCCAGCAGCGCCGGAGGGCCGAACACCGGGGAGCTGTTTTTT; CDR3aa: CASSAGGPNTGELFF
d_gene: NA; abundance: few; v_gene: TRBV20-1; j_gene: TRBJ2-3; CDR3nt: TGCAGTGCTAGGGTTTCGGTGAGCACAGATACGCAGTATTTT; CDR3aa: CSARVSVSTDTQYF
d_gene: NA; abundance: many; v_gene: TRBV7-9; j_gene: TRBJ2-5; CDR3nt: TGTGCCAGCAGCTTCCAAGAGACCCAGTACTTC; CDR3aa: CASSFQETQYF
d_gene: TRBD1; abundance: few; v_gene: TRBV24-1; j_gene: TRBJ2-1; CDR3nt: TGTGCCACCAGTGAGCGAGGACAGGGTCTCTACAATGAGCAGTTCTTC; CDR3aa: CATSERGQGLYNEQFF
d_gene: TRBD2; abundance: many; v_gene: TRBV5-5; j_gene: TRBJ2-7; CDR3nt: TGTGCCAGCAGCTTGGGGGGACTAGACTACGAGCAGTACTTC; CDR3aa: CASSLGGLDYEQYF
d_gene: TRBD1; abundance: NA; v_gene: TRBV24-1; j_gene: TRBJ2-7; CDR3nt: TGTGCCACCAGTGGTACAGGGGGAGACTACGAGCAGTACTTC; CDR3aa: CATSGTGGDYEQYF
d_gene: TRBD1; abundance: few; v_gene: TRBV12-3/TRBV12-4; j_gene: TRBJ2-2; CDR3nt: TGTGCCAGCAGTCTGAGGACAGGGTGGACCGGGGAGCTGTTTTTT; CDR3aa: CASSLRTGWTGELFF
d_gene: NA; abundance: few; v_gene: TRBV28; j_gene: TRBJ2-7; CDR3nt: TGTGCCACCCAGTCGGAGGGGTCGGGCTACGAGCAGTACTTC; CDR3aa: CATQSEGSGYEQYF
d_gene: NA; abundance: NA; v_gene: TRBV12-3/TRBV12-4; j_gene: TRBJ2-7; CDR3nt: TGTGCCAGCAGGTCGGACAGTACGTACGAGCAGTACTTC; CDR3aa: CASRSDSTYEQYF
d_gene: NA; abundance: NA; v_gene: TRBV20-1; j_gene: TRBJ2-2; CDR3nt: TGCAGTGCTAGAGATGGGGAGGCGACGAACACCGGGGAGCTGTTTTTT; CDR3aa: CSARDGEATNTGELFF
d_gene: TRBD2; abundance: many; v_gene: TRBV3-1; j_gene: TRBJ2-2; CDR3nt: TGTGCCAGCGTAGCGGGAGCGGGCACCGGGGAGCTGTTTTTT; CDR3aa: CASVAGAGTGELFF
d_gene: NA; abundance: many; v_gene: TRBV10-3; j_gene: TRBJ2-2; CDR3nt: TGTGCCATCAGTGAGGGGTCAACCGGGGAGCTGTTTTTT; CDR3aa: CAISEGSTGELFF
d_gene: TRBD2; abundance: NA; v_gene: TRBV24-1; j_gene: TRBJ2-1; CDR3nt: TGTGCCACCAGTGATTCGACTAGCCCCTCCTACAATGAGCAGTTCTTC; CDR3aa: CATSDSTSPSYNEQFF
d_gene: TRBD2; abundance: NA; v_gene: TRBV11-2; j_gene: TRBJ2-7; CDR3nt: TGTGCCAGCAGCTTAGATGGTAGCGGGTACGAGCAGTACTTC; CDR3aa: CASSLDGSGYEQYF
d_gene: NA; abundance: NA; v_gene: TRBV29-1; j_gene: TRBJ1-1; CDR3nt: TGCAGCGTTGAAGATATGGGGACCCTTAACACTGAAGCTTTCTTT; CDR3aa: CSVEDMGTLNTEAFF
d_gene: NA; abundance: NA; v_gene: TRBV2; j_gene: TRBJ1-5; CDR3nt: TGTGCCAGCAGTGAAGCGCTTCGGGGTGCGGGTCAGCCCCAGCATTTT; CDR3aa: CASSEALRGAGQPQHF
d_gene: NA; abundance: few; v_gene: TRBV11-2; j_gene: TRBJ1-4; CDR3nt: TGTGCCAGCAGCATACGACAGGCGGGGACAGAAAAACTGTTTTTT; CDR3aa: CASSIRQAGTEKLFF
d_gene: NA; abundance: many; v_gene: TRBV24-1; j_gene: TRBJ2-6; CDR3nt: TGTGCCACCAGTGATTTCCCGGATGGTGGGGCCAACGTCCTGACTTTC; CDR3aa: CATSDFPDGGANVLTF
d_gene: NA; abundance: few; v_gene: TRBV7-6; j_gene: TRBJ2-7; CDR3nt: TGTGCCAGCAGCTCCCAAGGAGGGAACTACGAGCAGTACTTC; CDR3aa: CASSSQGGNYEQYF
d_gene: TRBD2; abundance: few; v_gene: TRBV11-2; j_gene: TRBJ2-1; CDR3nt: TGTGCCAGCAGCTCGACCGGACTAGCGGGGGGGCGACAGTTCTTC; CDR3aa: CASSSTGLAGGRQFF
d_gene: TRBD2; abundance: NA; v_gene: TRBV12-3/TRBV12-4; j_gene: TRBJ2-1; CDR3nt: TGTGCCAGCAGTCTTCAGCGGGGGAGCTACAATGAGCAGTTCTTC; CDR3aa: CASSLQRGSYNEQFF